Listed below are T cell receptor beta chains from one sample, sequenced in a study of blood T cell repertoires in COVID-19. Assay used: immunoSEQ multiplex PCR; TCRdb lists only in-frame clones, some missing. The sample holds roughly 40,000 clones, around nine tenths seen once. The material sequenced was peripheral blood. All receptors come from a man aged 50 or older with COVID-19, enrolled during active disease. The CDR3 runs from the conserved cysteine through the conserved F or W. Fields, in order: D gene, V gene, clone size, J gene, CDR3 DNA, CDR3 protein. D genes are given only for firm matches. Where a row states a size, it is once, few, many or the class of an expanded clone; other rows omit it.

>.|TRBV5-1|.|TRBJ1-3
TGCGCCAGCAGCCGGGGCCGGGGGGGCCTCTCTGGAAACACCATATATTTT
CASSRGRGGLSGNTIYF
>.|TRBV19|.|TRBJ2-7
TGTGCCAGTAGTTGGAGGGAACGCGACGAGCAGTACTTC
CASSWRERDEQYF
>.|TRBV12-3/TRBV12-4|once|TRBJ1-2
TGTGCCAGCAGTTCGGCCGGAGCCTATGGCTACACCTTC
CASSSAGAYGYTF
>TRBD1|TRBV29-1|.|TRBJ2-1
TGCAGCGTTGAGATACAGGGGGATGAGCAGTTCTTC
CSVEIQGDEQFF
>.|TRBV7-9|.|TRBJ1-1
TGTGCCAGCAGCAGCGCGAACACTGAAGCTTTCTTT
CASSSANTEAFF
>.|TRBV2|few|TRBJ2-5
TGTGCCAGCAGTGGGTCCCCGGGCGGGGTGGGAGAGACCCAGTACTTC
CASSGSPGGVGETQYF
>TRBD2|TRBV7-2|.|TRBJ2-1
TGTGCCAGCAGCTCGGGACTAGCGGGAGGGAGTGAGCAGTTCTTC
CASSSGLAGGSEQFF
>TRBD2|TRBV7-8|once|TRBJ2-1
TGTGCCAGCAGCTTAGGTAGCGGGAGGGCCTATGGAGAGCAGTTCTTC
CASSLGSGRAYGEQFF
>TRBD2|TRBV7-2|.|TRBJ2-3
TGTGCCAGCAGCTTAGTCGGGACTAGCGGTTCAGATACGCAGTATTTT
CASSLVGTSGSDTQYF
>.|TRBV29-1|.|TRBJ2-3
TGCAGCGCCGGAGAGGGGGCAGATACGCAGTATTTT
CSAGEGADTQYF
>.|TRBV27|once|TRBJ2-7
TGTGCCAGCAGTAGTAGTGGCTACGAGCAGTACTTC
CASSSSGYEQYF
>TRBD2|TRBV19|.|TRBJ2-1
TGTGCCAGTAGTAACGCGGGAGACTATCAGATCTACAATGAGCAGTTCTTC
CASSNAGDYQIYNEQFF
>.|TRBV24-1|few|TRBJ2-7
TGTGCCACCGGTCAGGGTTACGAGCAGTACTTC
CATGQGYEQYF
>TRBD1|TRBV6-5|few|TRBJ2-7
TGTGCCAGCAGTTACGGGCAGGGGGCATCCTACGAGCAGTACTTC
CASSYGQGASYEQYF
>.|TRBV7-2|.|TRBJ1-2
TGTGCCAGCAGCCCCACCGGGGGGGAGTGGTATGGCTACACCTTC
CASSPTGGEWYGYTF
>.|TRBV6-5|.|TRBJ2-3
TGTGCCAGCCAAACCAAGGGACACACAGATACGCAGTATTTT
CASQTKGHTDTQYF
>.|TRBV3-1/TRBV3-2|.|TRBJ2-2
TGTGCCAGCAGCCACCTAGTCCACTATTACACCGGGGAGCTGTTTTTT
CASSHLVHYYTGELFF
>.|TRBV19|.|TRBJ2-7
TGTGCCAGTACCAACTTGGATGGGGGGGAGCAGTACTTC
CASTNLDGGEQYF
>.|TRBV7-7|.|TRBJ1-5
TGTGCCAGCAGCTTAAGTCCGATCCTTGAGGACAATCAGCCCCAGCATTTT
CASSLSPILEDNQPQHF
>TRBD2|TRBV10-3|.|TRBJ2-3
TGTGCCATCAGTGAGTCGGGGGAGGGGCCAGCGGACACAGATACGCAGTATTTT
CAISESGEGPADTDTQYF
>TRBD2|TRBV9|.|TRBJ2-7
TGTGCCAGCAGCGAGGCACTAGCGGGAGGCTTCTACGAGCAGTACTTC
CASSEALAGGFYEQYF
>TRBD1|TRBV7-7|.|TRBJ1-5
TGTGCTAGCGGGGGACAGTTGGACAGCAATCAGCCCCAGCATTTT
CASGGQLDSNQPQHF
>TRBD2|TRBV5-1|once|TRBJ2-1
TGCGCCAGCAGCTTGCTAGCGGCCAATGAGCAGTTCTTC
CASSLLAANEQFF
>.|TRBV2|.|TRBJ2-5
TGTGCCAGCAGTGAGTTGGAGGGGACGGAGACCCAGTACTTC
CASSELEGTETQYF
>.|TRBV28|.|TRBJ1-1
TGTGCCGTGGGGAGGGTGAACACTGAAGCTTTCTTT
CAVGRVNTEAFF
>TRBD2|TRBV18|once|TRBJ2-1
TGTGCCAGCTCACCACGAAGCGGGAGCTCCTACAATGAGCAGTTCTTC
CASSPRSGSSYNEQFF
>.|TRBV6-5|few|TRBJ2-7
TGTGCCAGCAGTTCCCCCAGCTACGAGCAGTACTTC
CASSSPSYEQYF
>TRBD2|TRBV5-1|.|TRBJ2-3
TGCGCCAGCACCCCGGGAGGCTCGAGCACAGATACGCAGTATTTT
CASTPGGSSTDTQYF
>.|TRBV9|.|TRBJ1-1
TGTGCCAGCAGCGCTGATAGGGGGAGGGAGAGGAACACTGAAGCTTTCTTT
CASSADRGRERNTEAFF
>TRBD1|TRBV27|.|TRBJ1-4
TGTGCCAGCAGTTTACAGGGACAGGAGAGGGAAAAACTGTTTTTT
CASSLQGQEREKLFF
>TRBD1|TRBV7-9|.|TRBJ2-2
TGTGCCAGCAGTCCCCGAGGACAGGGGAACGGGGAGCTGTTTTTT
CASSPRGQGNGELFF
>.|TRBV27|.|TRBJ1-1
TGTGCCAGCAGTTCGCTGGGGCAACCGAACACTGAAGCTTTCTTT
CASSSLGQPNTEAFF
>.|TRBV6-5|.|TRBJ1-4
TGTGCCAGCAGCCACAGGATCGAAGAAAAACTGTTTTTT
CASSHRIEEKLFF
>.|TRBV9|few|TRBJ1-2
TGTGCCAGCAGCGTAGCAGAAGGCAGGGGATACTATGGCTACACCTTC
CASSVAEGRGYYGYTF
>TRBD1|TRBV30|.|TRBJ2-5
TGTGCCTGGAGAATTCCGGGACAGGGACCCCAAGAGACCCAGTACTTC
CAWRIPGQGPQETQYF
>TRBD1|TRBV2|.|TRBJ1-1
TGTGCCAGCAGGGCCTCCAACGGACAGGGTAACGAAGCTTTCTTT
CASRASNGQGNEAFF
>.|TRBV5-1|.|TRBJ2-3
TGCGCCAGCAGCGAGGGGTGGAGGGAAAGCACAGATACGCAGTATTTT
CASSEGWRESTDTQYF
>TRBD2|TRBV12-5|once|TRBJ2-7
TGTGCTAGCGTAGTCGGGGGGTCCTACGAGCAGTACTTC
CASVVGGSYEQYF
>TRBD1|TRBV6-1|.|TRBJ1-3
TGTGCCAGCAGTGAAAACAGGGGGTTCGGAAACACCATATATTTT
CASSENRGFGNTIYF
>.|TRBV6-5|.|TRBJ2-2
TGTGCCAGCAGTTGGCCAGGGGCGAACACCGGGGAGCTGTTTTTT
CASSWPGANTGELFF
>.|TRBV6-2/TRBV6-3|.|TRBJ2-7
TGTGCCAGCAGTCGCCGTCCAAGGGGCGAGCAGTACTTC
CASSRRPRGEQYF
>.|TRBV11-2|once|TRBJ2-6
TGTGCCAGCAGCTTCTCCTCTGGGGCCAACGTCCTGACTTTC
CASSFSSGANVLTF
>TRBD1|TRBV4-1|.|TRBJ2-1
TGCGCCAGCAGCCAAGATCGGAGCAGGGGGAATGAGCAGTTCTTC
CASSQDRSRGNEQFF
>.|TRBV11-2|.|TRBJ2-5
TGTGCCAGCAGCTACAGGCTCGAAGAGACCCAGTACTTC
CASSYRLEETQYF
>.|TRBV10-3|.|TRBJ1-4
TGTGCCATCAGTGACCGTCAGGGGATTGAAAAACTGTTTTTT
CAISDRQGIEKLFF
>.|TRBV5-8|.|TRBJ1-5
TGTGCCAGCAGCTTACGGAGTAGCAATCAGCCCCAGCATTTT
CASSLRSSNQPQHF
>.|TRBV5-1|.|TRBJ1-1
TGCGCCAGCAGCTCACTGGACAGTATGAACACTGAAGCTTTCTTT
CASSSLDSMNTEAFF
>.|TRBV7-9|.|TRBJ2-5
TGTGCCAGCAGCCTCCTCAGGGAGGAGGAGACCCAGTACTTC
CASSLLREEETQYF
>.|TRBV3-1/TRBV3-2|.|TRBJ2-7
TGTGCCAGCAGCCAAGATAGACTAGGCCTGAATGAGCAGTACTTC
CASSQDRLGLNEQYF
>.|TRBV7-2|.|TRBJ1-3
TGTGCCAGCGGGGGAGGGGACTCTGGAAACACCATATATTTT
CASGGGDSGNTIYF
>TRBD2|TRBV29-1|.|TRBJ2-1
TGCAGCGTTCGGACTAGTTGGAATGAGCAGTTCTTC
CSVRTSWNEQFF
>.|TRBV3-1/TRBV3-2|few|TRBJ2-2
TGTGCCAGCAGCCAAAGAAGGAATCTAGCAAGACACACCGGGGAGCTGTTTTTT
CASSQRRNLARHTGELFF
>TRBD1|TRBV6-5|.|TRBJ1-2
TGTGCCAGCGGACAGGATGGCTACACCTTC
CASGQDGYTF
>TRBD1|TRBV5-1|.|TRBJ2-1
TGCGCCAGCAGCCGGACAGGGGGTTTGAATGAGCAGTTCTTC
CASSRTGGLNEQFF
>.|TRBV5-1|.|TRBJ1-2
TGCGCCAGCAGCTTGGGAGGGACAGGCTACACCTTC
CASSLGGTGYTF
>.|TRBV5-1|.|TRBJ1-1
TGCGCCAGCAGCTTGGCAGGGCCGAACACTGAAGCTTTCTTT
CASSLAGPNTEAFF
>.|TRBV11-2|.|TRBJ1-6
TGTGCCAGCAGCGGACCTCCCACAGGGAATTCACCCCTCCACTTT
CASSGPPTGNSPLHF
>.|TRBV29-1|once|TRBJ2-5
TGCAGCGTTGATACGCGAGAGACCCAGTACTTC
CSVDTRETQYF
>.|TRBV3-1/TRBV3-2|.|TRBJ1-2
TGTGCCAGCAGCCAATCCAGGGCAATACATGGCTACACCTTC
CASSQSRAIHGYTF
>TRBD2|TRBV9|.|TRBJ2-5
TGTGCCAGCAGCCGGACTAGTTTTTCTCAAGAGACCCAGTACTTC
CASSRTSFSQETQYF